This T cell receptor beta chain was obtained from a study of vaccination and CD4 T cells after COVID-19. Study-wide background: The convalescents, six males and four females, included two who were Hispanic. Broader study findings: Only relatively few convalescent patients were studied, and early post-infection timepoints were not analyzed.

The assay that was used to sequence DNA from cultured CD4+ T cells was the Oncomine TCR Beta short-read assay. Cultured CD4+ T cells yielded the extracted genomic DNA. TCRdb redid the calling of the PCR reads with MiXCR, one entry per CDR3 protein. Found here are approximately 10,000 distinct CDR3 sequences, 64% of them singletons; the top ten hold under 40%. This clonotype was recorded a few times. What it binds is unknown. Trimming removed 6 bases at V and 4 bases at J, with 18 bases between. The CDR3 is 15 amino acids. CDR1 MNHEY and CDR2 SMNVEV come from the germline V gene (reference sequence). Treatment noted: approximately 9-day PBMC culture with coronavirus spike peptide pools or control peptides (ViraFEST assay).

The specimen sequenced was CD4+ T cells from blood, cultured in vitro. The clonotype was recovered from a human donor who had recovered from COVID-19. V usage is TRBV27 and J usage is TRBJ1-2; a possible D gene is TRBD1 (6 bases). CDR3 region: CASSWGGGAVYGYTF. The CDR3 DNA reads as TGTGCCAGCAGCTGGGGGGGGGGCGCAGTCTATGGCTACACCTTC.